This T cell receptor (beta chain) was observed in a study of blood T cell repertoires in COVID-19. At the level of the study: COVID-19 samples from acute and convalescent phases originated in the United States, Italy and Spain. Sample material is recorded as cDNA or gDNA derived from T cells, B-cell-depleted T cells, or PBMCs.

Original analysis: Amplification with reference gene primers provided the estimates of nucleated cell counts. Generated by immunoSEQ multiplex PCR, the TCRdb table keeps only in-frame clones and is missing some. V, J and clone size are those of that table, while D and trimming were read from the DNA. The table records 110,000 or so clones, more than 65% of them present only once. V was pared by 0 bases and J by 7 bases, with 8 bases of the junction left unmatched. CDR1 is SGHRS and CDR2 is YFSETQ in the germline V gene. The CDR3 sequence is 16 residues long. V gene TRBV5-1 combines with J gene TRBJ2-1, with 9 bases matching TRBD1. The clonotype was recovered from a man aged 45-60 years with acute or convalescent COVID-19. Sequenced sample: peripheral blood. CDR3 in DNA: TGCGCCAGCAGCTTGGACGGTGGACAGGGGTGGAATGAGCAGTTCTTC. Protein product: CASSLDGGQGWNEQFF.